This record covers a single TCR beta chain. Per the original data handling: Estimates of nucleated cell counts were drawn from the amplification of reference gene primers. Assay used: immunoSEQ multiplex PCR; TCRdb lists only in-frame clones, some missing. That table furnishes V, J and clone size, whereas the DNA furnished D and trimming. The sample lists 110,000 to 150,000 clones; roughly 79% were seen once. The sample comes from a study of blood T cell repertoires in COVID-19. Overall study context: Italy, Spain and the United States were the sources of the convalescent and acute COVID-19 samples. T cells, B-cell-depleted T cells, or PBMCs provided the cDNA or gDNA that served as material.

The sequenced material came from peripheral blood. The receptor comes from a human donor in a cohort sampled during active COVID-19.

In nucleotides, the CDR3 is TGTGCCACCAGCGAGCGGGAGGGCCTCACAGATACGCAGTATTTT. As protein: CATSEREGLTDTQYF. V and J are TRBV24-1 and TRBJ2-3, with 10 bases lining up with TRBD2. Germline CDR1 reads KGHDR; CDR2 reads SFDVKD. Trimming at V came to 7 bases and at J to 2 bases, leaving 5 bases not matched to a gene. The CDR3 length is 15 residues.